The next 30 T cell receptor beta chains were all read from a single sample in a study of T cell repertoires in cytomegalovirus infection. These receptors have no identified antigens. MiXCR, applied by TCRdb to the reads, yields one record per CDR3 protein. The data show around 99,000 distinct CDR3 sequences, around 30% seen once. The material sequenced was CD8+ T cells from cultured PBMCs, taken from culture after CMV antigen stimulation. All receptors derive from a human donor in good health (CMV status not recorded). Some clones in this sample may be carry-over from other donors' samples.

This clonotype has only a few counts. The J gene is TRBJ1-5, the V gene TRBV6-8, with 7 bases that match TRBD1. This CDR3 contains 15 residues. Germline V gene data show CDR1 as MNHGY and CDR2 as SAAAGT. V lost 6 bases to trimming and J lost 7 bases; unmatched junction nucleotides: 12. The CDR3 sequence: CASSSGTVHPQPQHF. The CDR3, as DNA: TGTGCCAGCAGCAGCGGGACAGTCCATCCACAGCCCCAGCATTTT.

This rearrangement joins TRBV28 to TRBJ2-1, with D unclear. The CDR3 contains 16 residues. V gave up 4 bases and J gave up 2 bases, with 15 bases separating them. The germline gives CDR1 MDHEN, CDR2 SYDVKM. CDR3 bases: TGTGCCAGCAGTTACAAGGGTATGTTTACCTACAATGAGCAGTTCTTC. This translates into CASSYKGMFTYNEQFF.

About this clonotype: The CDR3 does not end in the conserved phenylalanine or tryptophan, so this is likely a read error. The chain joins TRBV7-6 to TRBJ2-6; TRBD1 might be the D (6 bases). The V end was cut by 3 bases, the J end by 11 bases, with 14 bases between. Germline values: CDR1 SGHVS, CDR2 FNYEAQ. The CDR3 is made up of 14 amino acids. CDR3 protein: CASSFGDNLHVLTY. The DNA for the CDR3 is TGTGCCAGCAGCTTTGGGGACAACCTTCACGTCCTGACTTAC.

This clonotype appeared a few times. This chain links TRBV25-1 with TRBJ2-5; possibly TRBD1 for D (6 bases). The CDR3 contains 14 residues. Germline V lookup: CDR1 MGHDK, CDR2 SYGVNS. Trimming shortened V by 1 base and J by 0 bases, and 6 bases separated the two germline ends. The CDR3 coding sequence is TGTGCCAGCAGTGAATGGACAGACCAAGAGACCCAGTACTTC. Amino acids: CASSEWTDQETQYF.

The chain combines TRBV28 with TRBJ1-4, with TRBD1 as a possible D gene (6 bases). The CDR3 extends over 14 amino acids. Trimming cost V 6 bases and J 0 bases, with 8 bases left between them. Looked up from germline, CDR1 is MDHEN and CDR2 is SYDVKM. The CDR3 bases are TGTGCCAGCAGCGGGACAACAACTAATGAAAAACTGTTTTTT. This translates into CASSGTTTNEKLFF.

This clonotype was detected only a few times. The chain joins TRBV24-1 to TRBJ2-3; 7 bases are a match to TRBD1. Germline-derived CDR1 and CDR2 are KGHDR and SFDVKD. Trimming at V came to 3 bases and at J to 2 bases, leaving 7 bases not matched to a gene. The CDR3 sequence is 16 residues long. CDR3 sequence reads: CATSDRADRYTDTQYF. The CDR3, as DNA: TGTGCCACCAGTGATCGGGCGGACAGGTACACAGATACGCAGTATTTT.

This clonotype was counted a single time. The V and J genes are TRBV29-1 and TRBJ1-1; D not certain. The CDR3 covers 13 residues. V was shortened by 4 bases and J by 1 base, with 10 bases between the two germline ends. Germline CDR1 and CDR2: SQVTM and ANQGSEA. CDR3 sequence (DNA): TGCAGCGTTGCTTACATAGGGAACACTGAAGCTTTCTTT. This gives the protein CSVAYIGNTEAFF.

This chain connects TRBV7-6 to TRBJ2-7; 11 bases match TRBD2. The V gene's germline CDR1 is SGHVS and CDR2 FNYEAQ. J gave up 4 bases and V 0 bases, and 5 bases lay outside the gene matches. The CDR3 loop spans 16 amino acids. CDR3 nucleotide sequence: TGTGCCAGCAGCTTAGCGCCCCTAGCGGGGGGTTACGAGCAGTACTTC. It yields the protein CASSLAPLAGGYEQYF.

CDR3 protein: CASSLGARSYEQYF. The CDR3 DNA follows: TGTGCCAGCAGCTTAGGGGCCCGGTCCTACGAGCAGTACTTC. The chain links TRBV11-2 to TRBJ2-7; D not certain. The length of the CDR3 is 14 residues. Germline CDR1 SGHAT, CDR2 FQNNGV. Trimming pared 1 base from V and 1 base from J, leaving 8 bases between.

This chain links TRBV11-2 with TRBJ1-3; tentatively, D is TRBD1 (5 bases). Per the germline V gene, CDR1 is SGHAT and CDR2 is FQNNGV. CDR3 length: 13 residues. V shed 4 bases and J shed 6 bases, with 10 bases lying between them. DNA of the CDR3: TGTGCCAGCAGCTCTGGGACGTTAAACACCATATATTTT. Protein sequence: CASSSGTLNTIYF.

This chain joins TRBV29-1 and TRBJ1-4; weak D call: TRBD1 (5 bases). This CDR3 spans 13 amino acids. The V end was cut by 4 bases, the J end by 6 bases, with 12 bases between. Germline-derived CDR1 and CDR2 are SQVTM and ANQGSEA. The CDR3 DNA sequence: TGCAGCGTTGTCGGGGGAGAGGATGAAAAACTGTTTTTT. As protein: CSVVGGEDEKLFF.

The V call is TRBV10-3, the J call TRBJ1-5, with D possibly being TRBD1 (6 bases). V was shortened by 3 bases and J by 3 bases, with 18 bases between the two germline ends. This CDR3 has 17 amino acids. Per the germline V gene, CDR1 is ENHRY and CDR2 is SYGVKD. The CDR3 protein is CAISDNGRGILNQPQHF. The CDR3 DNA follows: TGTGCCATCAGTGACAATGGGAGGGGGATTCTCAATCAGCCCCAGCATTTT.

The rearrangement links TRBV29-1 to TRBJ2-2; tentative D call: TRBD1 (6 bases). Trimming stripped 4 bases from V and 7 bases from J, with 10 bases between. The CDR3 has 12 residues. CDR1 is SQVTM and CDR2 is ANQGSEA in the germline V gene. As DNA, the CDR3 is TGCAGCGTTGGCCGAGGGGGCGGGGAGCTGTTTTTT. Its translation: CSVGRGGGELFF.

This chain uses TRBV11-2 with TRBJ2-1; possibly TRBD1 for D (6 bases). The CDR3 runs 13 residues. Germline values: CDR1 SGHAT, CDR2 FQNNGV. Trimming removed 6 bases at V and 4 bases at J, with 10 bases between. CDR3 region: CASRGTSYNEQFF. For the CDR3, the DNA is TGTGCCAGCAGAGGGACATCTTACAATGAGCAGTTCTTC.

The V gene is TRBV2, the J gene TRBJ1-5; weak D call: TRBD1 (6 bases). The CDR3 runs 15 residues. Trimming stripped 6 bases from V and 2 bases from J, with 14 bases between. CDR1 and CDR2 from the germline V gene are SNHLY and FYNNEI. For the CDR3, the DNA is TGTGCCAGCAGAGAGGGGGTTGGGGGCAATCAGCCCCAGCATTTT. Residues: CASREGVGGNQPQHF.

The chain carries TRBV10-3 and TRBJ2-7; 10 bases agree with TRBD1. Germline-derived CDR1 and CDR2 are ENHRY and SYGVKD. This CDR3 is 13 amino acids long. J was trimmed by 5 bases and V by 6 bases; bases with no gene match: 4. The CDR3 loop is CAIRDRGPHEQYF. Here the CDR3 DNA reads TGTGCCATCAGAGACAGGGGGCCGCACGAGCAGTACTTC.

This clonotype has just a few counts. This chain connects TRBV29-1 to TRBJ2-1; no reliable D call. Trimming cost V 3 bases and J 5 bases, with 8 bases left between them. This CDR3 spans 12 amino acids. The V gene's germline CDR1 is SQVTM and CDR2 ANQGSEA. CDR3: CSVDIGNNEQFF. CDR3 DNA: TGCAGCGTTGATATCGGCAACAATGAGCAGTTCTTC.

The chain recombines TRBV20-1 with TRBJ2-7; 11 bases are a match to TRBD2. CDR3 length equals 15 residues. CDR1 and CDR2 (germline): DFQATT, SNEGSKA (reference sequence). Trimming cost V 2 bases and J 3 bases; bases outside gene matches: 6. The CDR3: CSARPSGGFHYEQYF. The CDR3, as DNA: TGCAGTGCTAGACCTAGCGGGGGGTTTCACTACGAGCAGTACTTC.

This clonotype has just a few counts. The V and J genes are TRBV7-9 and TRBJ1-4; D possibly corresponds to TRBD1 (6 bases). With 5 bases removed from V and 7 bases from J, the gap between germline ends came to 14 bases. The germline CDR1 and CDR2 sequences are SEHNR and FQNEAQ (reference sequence). This CDR3 is 14 amino acids long. The CDR3: CASSPTGAGEKLFF. Written as DNA, the CDR3 is TGTGCCAGCAGCCCCACGGGGGCTGGTGAAAAACTGTTTTTT.

The chain joins TRBV18 to TRBJ2-7; TRBD1 matches 7 bases. Germline V gives CDR1 KGHSH, CDR2 LQKENI. V lost 0 bases to trimming and J lost 3 bases; unmatched junction nucleotides: 5. The CDR3 sequence is 15 residues long. CDR3 region: CASSPPDRPNYEQYF. The DNA of the CDR3 is TGTGCCAGCTCACCACCGGACAGGCCTAACTACGAGCAGTACTTC. Full variable domain (rest looked up from reference TRBV18 and TRBJ2-7): NAGVMQNPRHLVRRRGQEARLRCSPMKGHSHVYWYRQLPEEGLKFMVYLQKENIIDESGMPKERFSAEFPKEGPSILRIQQVVRGDSAAYFCASSPPDRPNYEQYFGPGTRLTVT.

This clonotype was counted ten times or more. The rearrangement links TRBV12-3 or TRBV12-4 to TRBJ1-6, with TRBD1 matching over 7 bases. V trimming: 6 bases; J trimming: 9 bases; junction bases outside the gene matches: 8. The CDR3 totals 14 residues. CDR3 in DNA: TGTGCCAGCAGGTTAAAGGGGGCGAGTTCACCCCTCCACTTT. Protein sequence: CASRLKGASSPLHF.

The chain uses TRBV28 and TRBJ1-5; unclear D gene. From germline, CDR1 is MDHEN and CDR2 SYDVKM. Deletions cut 4 bases from V and 4 bases from J, with 8 bases between. CDR3 length equals 13 residues. CDR3 in DNA: TGTGCCAGCAGTTATCCCGTTAATCAGCCCCAGCATTTT. Amino acid sequence: CASSYPVNQPQHF.

The rearrangement joins TRBV7-9 to TRBJ1-4; a weak D match, TRBD1 (5 bases). From germline, CDR1 is SEHNR and CDR2 FQNEAQ (reference sequence). The CDR3 is 15 residues long. V lost 5 bases, J lost 5 bases, and 15 bases lay in between. The CDR3 DNA sequence: TGTGCCAGCAGCGAAGGTCAGGGAATGAATGAAAAACTGTTTTTT. Translated: CASSEGQGMNEKLFF. Full variable domain (remainder filled in from reference TRBV7-9 and TRBJ1-4): DTGVSQNPRHKITKRGQNVTFRCDPISEHNRLYWYRQTLGQGPEFLTYFQNEAQLEKSRLLSDRFSAERPKGSFSTLEIQRTEQGDSAMYLCASSEGQGMNEKLFFGSGTQLSVL.

The chain joins TRBV4-1 to TRBJ2-1; D possibly corresponds to TRBD2 (6 bases). Germline V gene lookup returns CDR1 MGHRA and CDR2 YSYEKL. This CDR3 has 13 residues. Trimming removed 3 bases from V and 5 bases from J, with 8 bases in between. The CDR3 is CASSQPGDNEQFF. CDR3 DNA sequence: TGCGCCAGCAGCCAGCCGGGAGACAATGAGCAGTTCTTC.

The CDR3 region is CSGGGVTYNEQFF. CDR3 coding DNA: TGCAGTGGGGGGGGGGTAACCTACAATGAGCAGTTCTTC. The chain carries TRBV20-1 and TRBJ2-1; TRBD2 agrees at 7 bases. The V gene end was trimmed by 7 bases and the J gene end by 2 bases; junction bases not matched to a gene: 5. The CDR3 is made up of 13 amino acids. Germline loops: CDR1 DFQATT, CDR2 SNEGSKA (reference sequence).

The V and J genes are TRBV5-4 and TRBJ1-1; D not certain. Germline V CDR1 and CDR2: SGHNT, YYREEE (reference sequence). Deletions cut 0 bases from V and 10 bases from J, with 16 bases between. The CDR3 consists of 14 residues. The CDR3 loop reads CASSLEMGSVGAFF. The CDR3 DNA is TGTGCCAGCAGCTTGGAAATGGGGTCTGTTGGAGCTTTCTTT.

V gene TRBV7-9 combines with J gene TRBJ2-5; D may correspond to TRBD1 or TRBD2 (5 bases each). This CDR3 contains 16 residues. Germline values: CDR1 SEHNR, CDR2 FQNEAQ (reference sequence). V shed 5 bases and J shed 0 bases, with 16 bases lying between them. CDR3 loop: CASSLRDGADQETQYF. In DNA, the CDR3 is TGTGCCAGCAGCCTCCGGGACGGAGCCGACCAAGAGACCCAGTACTTC.

The CDR3 spells CASSHARSGGSSYEQYF. CDR3 nucleotide sequence: TGCGCCAGCAGCCACGCTCGTTCGGGGGGCAGCTCCTACGAGCAGTACTTC. The J gene is TRBJ2-7, the V gene TRBV4-1; possibly TRBD2 for D (7 bases). Germline CDR1 MGHRA, CDR2 YSYEKL. V was cut by 3 bases and J by 0 bases, with 18 bases left in between. This CDR3 region has 17 residues.

This clonotype has only a few counts. The chain employs TRBV15 and TRBJ2-1; D not certain. The CDR3 spans 15 residues. Trimming shortened V by 3 bases and J by 0 bases, and 9 bases separated the two germline ends. CDR1 is LNHNV, CDR2 YYDKDF, per germline (reference sequence). Here the CDR3 reads CATSRPESSYNEQFF. CDR3 in DNA: TGTGCCACCAGCAGGCCGGAAAGCTCCTACAATGAGCAGTTCTTC.

This chain connects TRBV5-1 to TRBJ1-1, with D maybe TRBD1 (6 bases). The CDR3 runs to 13 residues. Germline V gene sequence: CDR1 SGHRS, CDR2 YFSETQ. The V end was cut by 0 bases, the J end by 5 bases, with 8 bases between. In nucleotides, the CDR3 is TGCGCCAGCAGCTTGGGGGGGGCTACTGAAGCTTTCTTT. This translates into CASSLGGATEAFF.